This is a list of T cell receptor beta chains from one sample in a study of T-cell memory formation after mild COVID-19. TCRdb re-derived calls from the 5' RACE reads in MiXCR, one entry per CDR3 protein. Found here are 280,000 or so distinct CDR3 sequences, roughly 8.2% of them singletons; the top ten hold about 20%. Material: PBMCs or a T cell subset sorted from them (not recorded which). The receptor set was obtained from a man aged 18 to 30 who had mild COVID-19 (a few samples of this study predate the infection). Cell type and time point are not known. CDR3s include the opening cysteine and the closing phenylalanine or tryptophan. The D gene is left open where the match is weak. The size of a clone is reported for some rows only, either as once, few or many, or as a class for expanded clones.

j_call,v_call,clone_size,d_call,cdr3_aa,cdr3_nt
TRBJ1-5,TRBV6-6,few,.,CASSPDYQPQHF,TGTGCCAGCAGCCCGGACTATCAGCCCCAGCATTTT
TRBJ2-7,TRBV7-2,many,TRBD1,CASSSHTTVGTGAMYEQYF,TGTGCCAGCAGCTCGCACACCACCGTCGGGACAGGGGCGATGTACGAGCAGTACTTC
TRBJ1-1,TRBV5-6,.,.,CASSLNRNEAFF,TGTGCCAGCAGCTTGAACCGTAACGAAGCTTTCTTT
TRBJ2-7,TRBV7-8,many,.,CASSSVYEQYF,TGTGCCAGCAGCTCCGTCTACGAGCAGTACTTC
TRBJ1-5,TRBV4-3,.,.,CASSQTGGPQHF,TGCGCCAGCAGCCAGACGGGGGGGCCCCAGCATTTT
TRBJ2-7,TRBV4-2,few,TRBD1,CASSQPPGQGIHEQYF,TGTGCCAGCAGCCAACCACCGGGACAGGGGATCCACGAGCAGTACTTC
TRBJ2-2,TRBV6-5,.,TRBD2,CASSYSGEGGELFF,TGTGCCAGCAGTTACTCGGGGGAGGGTGGGGAGCTGTTTTTT
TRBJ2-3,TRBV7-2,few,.,CASSQRLRKEDTQYF,TGTGCCAGCAGCCAGAGACTGCGCAAAGAGGATACGCAGTATTTT
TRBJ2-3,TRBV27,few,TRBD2,CASSLLGSGGSTDTQYF,TGTGCCAGCAGTTTATTAGGTAGCGGGGGGTCGACAGATACGCAGTATTTT
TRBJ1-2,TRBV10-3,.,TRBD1,CAISSGQGKGGYTF,TGTGCCATCAGTTCGGGACAGGGGAAAGGTGGCTACACCTTC
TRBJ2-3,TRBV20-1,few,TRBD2,CSARVSGGPTDTQYF,TGCAGTGCTAGAGTTAGCGGGGGACCCACAGATACGCAGTATTTT
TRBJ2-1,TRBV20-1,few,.,CSARVDRRVGDEQFF,TGCAGTGCTAGAGTTGACCGCAGGGTCGGAGATGAGCAGTTCTTC
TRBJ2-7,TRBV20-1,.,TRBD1,CSARGTGAREQYF,TGCAGTGCCAGGGGGACAGGGGCGAGGGAGCAGTACTTC
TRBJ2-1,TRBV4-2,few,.,CASSQSDWVGPRDGRDNEQFF,TGTGCCAGCAGCCAATCTGATTGGGTGGGTCCCAGGGATGGCCGCGACAATGAGCAGTTCTTC
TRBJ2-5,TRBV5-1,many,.,CASSLDAAGLLQETQYF,TGCGCCAGCAGCTTGGATGCGGCAGGGCTCCTCCAAGAGACCCAGTACTTC
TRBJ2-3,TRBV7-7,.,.,CASSPRGGYGTDTQYF,TGTGCTAGCAGCCCGCGGGGTGGATACGGCACAGATACGCAGTATTTT
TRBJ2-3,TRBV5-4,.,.,CATTGTDTQYF,TGTGCCACCACCGGGACAGATACGCAGTATTTT
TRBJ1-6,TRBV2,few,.,CASNGDTWSPLHF,TGTGCCAGCAACGGGGACACGTGGTCACCCCTCCACTTT
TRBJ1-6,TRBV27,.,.,CASSFRPKASPLHF,TGTGCCAGCAGTTTTAGGCCGAAGGCGTCACCCCTCCACTTT
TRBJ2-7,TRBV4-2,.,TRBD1,CASSQEDRLVSYEQYF,TGTGCCAGCAGCCAAGAGGACAGGCTTGTCTCCTACGAGCAGTACTTC
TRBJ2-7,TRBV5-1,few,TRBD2,CASRAGDPYEQYF,TGCGCCAGCAGAGCGGGGGACCCCTACGAGCAGTACTTC
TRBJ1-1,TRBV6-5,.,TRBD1,CASSYSEGAPEAFF,TGTGCCAGCAGTTACTCCGAGGGGGCACCTGAAGCTTTCTTT
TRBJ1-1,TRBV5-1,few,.,CASSLGTGQAEAFF,TGCGCCAGCAGCTTGGGTACAGGGCAGGCTGAAGCTTTCTTT
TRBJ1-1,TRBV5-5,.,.,CASSPRGGLEAFF,TGTGCCAGCAGCCCCCGGGGCGGGCTTGAAGCTTTCTTT
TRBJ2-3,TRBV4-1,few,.,CASSQAEARRADTQYF,TGCGCCAGCAGCCAAGCGGAGGCCAGGAGGGCAGATACGCAGTATTTT
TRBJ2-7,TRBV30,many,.,CAWSSQAAYEQYF,TGTGCCTGGAGTTCCCAGGCTGCCTACGAGCAGTACTTC
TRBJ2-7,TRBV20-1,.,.,CSARGDYEQYF,TGCAGTGCTAGGGGGGACTACGAGCAGTACTTC
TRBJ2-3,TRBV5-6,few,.,CASSRPLDRWGASTDTQYF,TGTGCCAGCAGCCGACCCCTCGATCGATGGGGGGCGAGCACAGATACGCAGTATTTT